This is a list of T cell receptor beta chains from one sample in a study of monozygotic twins with inflammatory bowel disease. TCRdb reworked the 5' RACE reads into one entry per CDR3 protein, no DNA. The sample data list approximately 160,000 distinct CDR3 sequences. Sequencing was carried out using blood. The receptor source for this set is a human donor with ulcerative colitis or Crohn's disease, or a healthy co-twin of an affected twin (not recorded which). Each CDR3 is given with its conserved first and last residue. The order of the fields is CDR3 protein, J gene, CDR3 length, V gene.

CAISDLGQGGEKLFF TRBJ1-4 15 TRBV10-3
CASTGSAYNEQFF TRBJ2-1 13 TRBV4-1
CASSLNSAVTTDTQYF TRBJ2-3 16 TRBV7-2
CASSPGPSTPYEQYF TRBJ2-7 15 TRBV19
CATSDPTGVQPQHF TRBJ1-5 14 TRBV24-1
CASSQAGDPAAYNEQFF TRBJ2-1 17 TRBV3-1
CASSEAIGVPIYF TRBJ1-3 13 TRBV6-1
CASSIGARQTQYF TRBJ2-5 13 TRBV19
CASSFGTGQGKTQYF TRBJ2-5 15 TRBV7-2
CASSAELAGAVDTQYF TRBJ2-3 16 TRBV7-2
CAWSVRDRGGNQPQHF TRBJ1-5 16 TRBV30
CSASKLSSYEQYF TRBJ2-7 13 TRBV20-1
CASSLGLAGLQYF TRBJ2-5 13 TRBV14
CASSWDTGYYEQYF TRBJ2-7 14 TRBV7-2
CSVVESSYEQYF TRBJ2-7 12 TRBV29-1
CASAGLAGVYEQYF TRBJ2-7 14 TRBV28
CASSRPGTGGNYGYTF TRBJ1-2 16 TRBV5-6
CASSRFTYEQYF TRBJ2-7 12 TRBV7-6
CASSPGQGSYQPQHF TRBJ1-5 15 TRBV18
CASSLLTMNTEAFF TRBJ1-1 14 TRBV5-1
CASSSGGTGTEKLFF TRBJ1-4 15 TRBV5-1
CSVSLAGVTDTQYF TRBJ2-3 14 TRBV20-1
CASSLYSGGWYNEQFF TRBJ2-1 16 TRBV28
CASSEKRKNEQFF TRBJ2-1 13 TRBV2
CASSPLGVSRRSTEAFF TRBJ1-1 17 TRBV7-9
CASSLTGTLTDTQYF TRBJ2-3 15 TRBV7-2
CASSPKAVSTDTQYF TRBJ2-3 15 TRBV7-6
CASSNSEANTGELFF TRBJ2-2 15 TRBV11-2
CASSVEVGTTDTQYF TRBJ2-3 15 TRBV9
CATSRDRAATSYEQYF TRBJ2-7 16 TRBV15
CASSLSPTAGYEQYF TRBJ2-7 15 TRBV27
CSARSPPSGFSYEQYF TRBJ2-7 16 TRBV20-1
CSARRLAYSTDTQYF TRBJ2-3 15 TRBV20-1
CASSFYWRGTTDTQYF TRBJ2-3 16 TRBV27
CASSHLPGDRGDQPQHF TRBJ1-5 17 TRBV6-1
CASSGTLDNSPLHF TRBJ1-6 14 TRBV27
CSVVDRVGYTF TRBJ1-2 11 TRBV29-1
CASSFITGYGYTF TRBJ1-2 13 TRBV7-9
CASSLDGRAGDEQFF TRBJ2-1 15 TRBV11-2
CASSPNPRPPYEQYF TRBJ2-7 15 TRBV12-3/TRBV12-4
CASRQGLAGGLGYNEQFF TRBJ2-1 18 TRBV6-1
CASSHLGGGLQETQYF TRBJ2-5 16 TRBV4-3
CSVGKGPNEKLFF TRBJ1-4 13 TRBV29-1
CSANPGGPGSYSNQPQHF TRBJ1-5 18 TRBV20-1
CASSPAPGAEQPQHF TRBJ1-5 15 TRBV3-1
CASSKGLKEKLFF TRBJ1-4 13 TRBV27